This is a list of T cell receptor beta chains from one sample in a study of CD8 T cells in Susac syndrome. TCRdb reprocessed the immunoSEQ multiplex PCR reads with MiXCR, giving one entry per CDR3 protein. The sample has around 300,000 distinct CDR3 sequences; 89% are singletons. Sequencing was performed on CD8+ T cells from PBMCs. These receptors were collected from a human donor with multiple sclerosis. Both conserved end residues are part of each CDR3. The order of the fields is clone size, J gene, V gene, D gene, CDR3 DNA, CDR3 protein. A D gene is named only where the DNA matches it firmly. Clone size is stated in some rows and not others, as once, few, many or a class when expanded.

clone size: NA; J gene: TRBJ2-3; V gene: TRBV2; D gene: TRBD2; CDR3 DNA: TGTGCCAGCAGTTATAGCGGGGGAAGCACAGATACGCAGTATTTT; CDR3 protein: CASSYSGGSTDTQYF
clone size: NA; J gene: TRBJ2-7; V gene: TRBV13; D gene: NA; CDR3 DNA: TGTGCCAGCAGCTTAGGAGCCCAGCGGGAGCAGTACTTC; CDR3 protein: CASSLGAQREQYF
clone size: once; J gene: TRBJ2-5; V gene: TRBV5-6; D gene: TRBD2; CDR3 DNA: TGTGCCAGCAGCTTGTTGTGGCTAGCGGGGGCAGTGGAGACCCAGTACTTC; CDR3 protein: CASSLLWLAGAVETQYF
clone size: NA; J gene: TRBJ2-1; V gene: TRBV13; D gene: NA; CDR3 DNA: TGTGCCAGCAGCTTTCAAAGCGGACCGTACAATGAGCAGTTCTTC; CDR3 protein: CASSFQSGPYNEQFF
clone size: NA; J gene: TRBJ2-5; V gene: TRBV7-2; D gene: TRBD1; CDR3 DNA: TGTGCCAGCAGCTTAACCGGAGACAGGGCGCGGGAGACCCAGTACTTC; CDR3 protein: CASSLTGDRARETQYF
clone size: once; J gene: TRBJ2-1; V gene: TRBV9; D gene: NA; CDR3 DNA: TGTGCCAGCAGCGCGGGGACACGCTACAATGAGCAGTTCTTC; CDR3 protein: CASSAGTRYNEQFF
clone size: NA; J gene: TRBJ2-7; V gene: TRBV5-1; D gene: NA; CDR3 DNA: TGCGCCAGCAGCTTGGTTATGGGTTCGGGACCTCAATACGAGCAGTACTTC; CDR3 protein: CASSLVMGSGPQYEQYF
clone size: NA; J gene: TRBJ1-1; V gene: TRBV4-1; D gene: NA; CDR3 DNA: TGCGCCAGCAGCCAAATCGGCGTTGGCACTGAAGCTTTCTTT; CDR3 protein: CASSQIGVGTEAFF
clone size: NA; J gene: TRBJ2-3; V gene: TRBV25-1; D gene: NA; CDR3 DNA: TGTGCCAGCAACGACCGCGGGACGGAAGACACAGATACGCAGTATTTT; CDR3 protein: CASNDRGTEDTDTQYF
clone size: NA; J gene: TRBJ1-2; V gene: TRBV7-9; D gene: TRBD1; CDR3 DNA: TGTGCCAGCAGCTCACTGACAGGGGGCGTAGGTGGCTACACCTTC; CDR3 protein: CASSSLTGGVGGYTF
clone size: NA; J gene: TRBJ1-4; V gene: TRBV28; D gene: NA; CDR3 DNA: TGTGCCTGTAGCGGGGGTGATGAAAAACTGTTTTTT; CDR3 protein: CACSGGDEKLFF
clone size: NA; J gene: TRBJ2-2; V gene: TRBV12-3/TRBV12-4; D gene: NA; CDR3 DNA: TGTGCCAGCAGTCCGGGACTCATAACACCCGGGGAGCTGTTTTTT; CDR3 protein: CASSPGLITPGELFF
clone size: NA; J gene: TRBJ2-5; V gene: TRBV15; D gene: NA; CDR3 DNA: TGTGCCACCAGGGGCCACTCCAGCCGGGACGGCCAAGAGACCCAGTACTTC; CDR3 protein: CATRGHSSRDGQETQYF
clone size: few; J gene: TRBJ2-7; V gene: TRBV6-1; D gene: TRBD1; CDR3 DNA: TGTGCCACCGGAGACCGGGACAGCGCCTACGAGCAGTACTTC; CDR3 protein: CATGDRDSAYEQYF
clone size: NA; J gene: TRBJ2-7; V gene: TRBV9; D gene: NA; CDR3 DNA: TGTGCCAGCAGCGTCAACAGGGACTCCTACGAGCAGTACTTC; CDR3 protein: CASSVNRDSYEQYF
clone size: NA; J gene: TRBJ2-2; V gene: TRBV5-1; D gene: NA; CDR3 DNA: TGCGCCAGCACCCCTCTCGCGCCTGAGAACACCGGGGAGCTGTTTTTT; CDR3 protein: CASTPLAPENTGELFF
clone size: NA; J gene: TRBJ2-3; V gene: TRBV29-1; D gene: TRBD2; CDR3 DNA: TGCAGCGTGCCTCTAGCGGGAGGGCAAGATACGCAGTATTTT; CDR3 protein: CSVPLAGGQDTQYF
clone size: NA; J gene: TRBJ2-1; V gene: TRBV29-1; D gene: TRBD1; CDR3 DNA: TGCAGCGCCTCCGGGACAGACTCCTACAATGAGCAGTTCTTC; CDR3 protein: CSASGTDSYNEQFF
clone size: NA; J gene: TRBJ2-1; V gene: TRBV15; D gene: TRBD1; CDR3 DNA: TGTGCCACCAGCAGAACTGCCGGGACAGGGTACAATGAGCAGTTCTTC; CDR3 protein: CATSRTAGTGYNEQFF
clone size: NA; J gene: TRBJ2-5; V gene: TRBV6-6; D gene: NA; CDR3 DNA: TGTGCCAGCAGCCCCGGGCCGGCGGAGACCCAGTACTTC; CDR3 protein: CASSPGPAETQYF
clone size: NA; J gene: TRBJ1-2; V gene: TRBV4-3; D gene: TRBD1; CDR3 DNA: TGCGCCAGCAGCCAAGTAACCGGGACAGGGAATGGCTACACCTTC; CDR3 protein: CASSQVTGTGNGYTF
clone size: NA; J gene: TRBJ2-1; V gene: TRBV2; D gene: TRBD2; CDR3 DNA: TGTGCCAGCACGGATTGGATAGCGGGGGGACGGGGAAAGCAGTTCTTC; CDR3 protein: CASTDWIAGGRGKQFF